This T cell receptor beta chain appears in the sequencing data of a study of blood T cells in healthy people across ages. The second PCR ran about 6 to 12 cycles with a sample-barcoded 5' primer and J-beta primers. TCRdb reanalysed the 5' RACE reads using MiXCR and keeps one entry per CDR3 protein. Of about 510,000 distinct CDR3 sequences listed, approximately 26% are singletons. This CDR3 region has 17 residues. The V segment lost 4 bases and the J segment 4 bases; nucleotides outside the gene matches: 6. Another study also made use of these data, one on T cells of mothers and their children.

V and J are TRBV12-3 or TRBV12-4 and TRBJ2-5; 16 nucleotides line up with TRBD2. The source is a boy between 2 and 15 years old in good health. The material sequenced was blood. Here the CDR3 DNA reads TGTGCCAGCAGTTCTGGGACTAGCGGGAGGGCGCTAGAGACCCAGTACTTC. Protein: CASSSGTSGRALETQYF.